What follows describes a single T cell receptor (beta chain). This record belongs to a study of T cells after yellow fever vaccination. TCRdb passed the 5' RACE reads through MiXCR, listing each CDR3 protein once. The sample includes about 260,000 distinct CDR3 sequences, 10% to 15% seen only once; the top ten take about 0.51%. The sequencing here drew on CD4+ T cells sorted from PBMCs, taken 45 days after the yellow fever booster vaccination. This TCR came from a young man who received the YFV17D yellow fever vaccine.

The CDR3: CATSRTGNEQYF. The CDR3 bases are TGTGCCACCAGCAGGACTGGGAACGAGCAGTACTTC. The rearrangement joins TRBV15 to TRBJ2-7, with D unclear. CDR1 is LNHNV, CDR2 YYDKDF, per germline (reference sequence). There are 12 residues in the CDR3. Trimming shortened V by 3 bases and J by 5 bases, and 8 bases separated the two germline ends.